This TCR beta chain stems from a study of T cell responses to AZD1222 COVID-19 vaccine. Turning to this clone: The antigen is not known. Different DNA sequences within this sample yield the same CDR3.

Germline V gene lookup returns CDR1 DFQATT and CDR2 SNEGSKA (reference sequence). The CDR3 runs 10 residues. The germline V and J ends were trimmed by 5 bases and 3 bases, with 3 bases remaining between them. General observations from the study: Increased Spike-specific TCR breadth and depth were observed after two AZD1222 doses. Only five or six individuals given AZD1222 were seropositive at baseline. White British donors predominated, females outnumbered males, and clonal diversity was possibly underestimated.

Clones were read by immunoSEQ multiplex PCR, and TCRdb kept only the in-frame ones, dropping some. The table has 140,000 to 150,000 clones, around nine tenths seen once; the top ten hold roughly 3.7%. The rearrangement uses TRBV20-1 and TRBJ2-3; D gene uncertain. Source: peripheral blood, taken on day 0 of AZD1222 vaccination. The clonotype originates from an adult in good health. In nucleotides, the CDR3 is TGCAGTGCTTCAACAGATACGCAGTATTTT. Its translation: CSASTDTQYF.